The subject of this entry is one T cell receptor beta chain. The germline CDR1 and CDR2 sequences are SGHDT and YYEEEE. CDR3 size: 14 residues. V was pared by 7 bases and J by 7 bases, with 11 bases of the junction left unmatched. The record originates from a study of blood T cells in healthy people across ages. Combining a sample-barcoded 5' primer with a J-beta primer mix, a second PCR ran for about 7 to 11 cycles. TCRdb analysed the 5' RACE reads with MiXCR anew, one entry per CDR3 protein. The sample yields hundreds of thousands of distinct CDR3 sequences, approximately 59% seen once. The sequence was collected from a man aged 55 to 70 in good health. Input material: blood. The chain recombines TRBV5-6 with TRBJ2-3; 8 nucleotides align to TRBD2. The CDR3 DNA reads TGTGCCAGCCTTCTAGCGGGTGAGACGTATACGCAGTATTTT. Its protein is CASLLAGETYTQYF. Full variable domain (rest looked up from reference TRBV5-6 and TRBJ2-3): DAGVTQSPTHLIKTRGQQVTLRCSPKSGHDTVSWYQQALGQGPQFIFQYYEEEERQRGNFPDRFSGHQFPNYSSELNVNALLLGDSALYLCASLLAGETYTQYFGPGTRLTVL.